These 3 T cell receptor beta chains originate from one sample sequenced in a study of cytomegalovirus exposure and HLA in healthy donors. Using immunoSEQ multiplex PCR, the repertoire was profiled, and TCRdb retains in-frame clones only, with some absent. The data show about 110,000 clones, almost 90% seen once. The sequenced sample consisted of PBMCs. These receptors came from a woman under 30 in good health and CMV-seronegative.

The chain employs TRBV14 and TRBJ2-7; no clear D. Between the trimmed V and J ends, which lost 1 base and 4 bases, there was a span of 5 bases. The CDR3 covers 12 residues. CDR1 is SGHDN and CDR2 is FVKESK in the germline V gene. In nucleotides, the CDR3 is TGTGCCAGCAGCCAAGTATCGTACGAGCAGTACTTC. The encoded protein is CASSQVSYEQYF. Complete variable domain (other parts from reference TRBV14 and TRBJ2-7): EAGVTQFPSHSVIEKGQTVTLRCDPISGHDNLYWYRRVMGKEIKFLLHFVKESKQDESGMPNNRFLAERTGGTYSTLKVQPAELEDSGVYFCASSQVSYEQYFGPGTRLTVT.

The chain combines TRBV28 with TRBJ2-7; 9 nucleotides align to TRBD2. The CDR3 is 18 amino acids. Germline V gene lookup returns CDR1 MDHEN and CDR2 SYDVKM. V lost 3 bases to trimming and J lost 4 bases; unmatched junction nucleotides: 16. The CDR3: CASSFSRAGGPTIYEQYF. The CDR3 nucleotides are TGTGCCAGCAGTTTTTCGCGAGCGGGAGGTCCTACTATTTACGAGCAGTACTTC.

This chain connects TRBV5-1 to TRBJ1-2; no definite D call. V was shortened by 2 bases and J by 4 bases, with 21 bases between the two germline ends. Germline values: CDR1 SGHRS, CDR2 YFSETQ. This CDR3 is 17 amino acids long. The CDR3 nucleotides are TGCGCCAGCAGCTTCGTACCCCCGAGACATACTCCCTATGGCTACACCTTC. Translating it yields CASSFVPPRHTPYGYTF.